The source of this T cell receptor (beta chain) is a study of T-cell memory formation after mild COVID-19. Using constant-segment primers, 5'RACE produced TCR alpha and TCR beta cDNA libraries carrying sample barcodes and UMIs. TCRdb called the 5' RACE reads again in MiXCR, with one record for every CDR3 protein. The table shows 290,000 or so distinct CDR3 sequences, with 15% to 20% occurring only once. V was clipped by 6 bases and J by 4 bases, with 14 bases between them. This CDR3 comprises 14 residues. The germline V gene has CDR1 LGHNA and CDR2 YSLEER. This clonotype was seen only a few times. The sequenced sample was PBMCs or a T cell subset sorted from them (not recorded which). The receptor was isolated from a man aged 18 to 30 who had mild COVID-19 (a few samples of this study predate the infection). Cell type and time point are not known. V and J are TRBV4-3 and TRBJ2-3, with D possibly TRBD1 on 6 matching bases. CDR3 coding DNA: TGCGCCAGCAGGTCGGCAGGGGCCCCAGATACGCAGTATTTT. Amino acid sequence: CASRSAGAPDTQYF.